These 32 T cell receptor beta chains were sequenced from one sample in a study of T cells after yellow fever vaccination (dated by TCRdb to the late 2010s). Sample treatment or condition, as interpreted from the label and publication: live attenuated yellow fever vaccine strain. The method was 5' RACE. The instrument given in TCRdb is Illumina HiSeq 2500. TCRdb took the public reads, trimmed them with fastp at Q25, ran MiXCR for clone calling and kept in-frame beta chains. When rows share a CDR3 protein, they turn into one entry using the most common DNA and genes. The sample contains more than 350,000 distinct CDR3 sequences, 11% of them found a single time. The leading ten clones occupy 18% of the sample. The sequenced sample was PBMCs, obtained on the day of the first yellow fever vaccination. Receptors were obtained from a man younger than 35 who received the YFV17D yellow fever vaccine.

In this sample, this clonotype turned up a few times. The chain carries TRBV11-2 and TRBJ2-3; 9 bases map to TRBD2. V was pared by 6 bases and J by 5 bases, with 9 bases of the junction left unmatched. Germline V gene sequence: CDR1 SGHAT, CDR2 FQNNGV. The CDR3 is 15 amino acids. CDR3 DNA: TGTGCCAGCAGAGGCCTAGGACTAGCGATAGATACGCAGTATTTT. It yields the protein CASRGLGLAIDTQYF. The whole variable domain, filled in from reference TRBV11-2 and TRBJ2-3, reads EAGVAQSPRYKIIEKRQSVAFWCNPISGHATLYWYQQILGQGPKLLIQFQNNGVVDDSQLPKDRFSAERLKGVDSTLKIQPAKLEDSAVYLCASRGLGLAIDTQYFGPGTRLTVL.

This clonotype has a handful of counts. CDR3: CASSLFGGSAYTGELFF. For the CDR3, the DNA is TGTGCCAGCAGCTTATTCGGAGGGTCGGCGTACACCGGGGAGCTGTTTTTT. The chain joins TRBV7-6 to TRBJ2-2; perhaps TRBD2 as D (6 bases). CDR3 size: 17 residues. Germline loops: CDR1 SGHVS, CDR2 FNYEAQ. Trimming removed 2 bases from V and 3 bases from J, with 16 bases in between.

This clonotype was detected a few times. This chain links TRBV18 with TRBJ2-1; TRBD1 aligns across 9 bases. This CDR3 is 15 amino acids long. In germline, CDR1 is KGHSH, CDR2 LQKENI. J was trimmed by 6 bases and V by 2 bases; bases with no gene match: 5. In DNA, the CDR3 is TGTGCCAGCTCACCAGGGACAGGGATGGTCAATGAGCAGTTCTTC. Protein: CASSPGTGMVNEQFF.

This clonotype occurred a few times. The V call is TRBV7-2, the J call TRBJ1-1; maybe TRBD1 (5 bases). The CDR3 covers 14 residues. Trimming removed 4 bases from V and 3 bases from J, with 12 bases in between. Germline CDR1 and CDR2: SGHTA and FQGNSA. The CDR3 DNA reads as TGTGCCAGCAGCTGGGACGGCCGTTACACTGAAGCTTTCTTT. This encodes CASSWDGRYTEAFF.

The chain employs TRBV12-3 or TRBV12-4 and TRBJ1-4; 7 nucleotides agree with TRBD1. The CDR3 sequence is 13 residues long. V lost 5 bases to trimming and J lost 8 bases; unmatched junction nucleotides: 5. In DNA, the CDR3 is TGTGCCAGCAGTAAGGGGACAGCAGAAAAACTGTTTTTT. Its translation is CASSKGTAEKLFF.

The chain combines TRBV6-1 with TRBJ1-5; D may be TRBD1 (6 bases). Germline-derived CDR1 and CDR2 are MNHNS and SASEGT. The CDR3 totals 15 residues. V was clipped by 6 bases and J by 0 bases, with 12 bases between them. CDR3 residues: CASSRTAYSNQPQHF. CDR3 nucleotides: TGTGCCAGCAGCCGGACAGCTTATAGCAATCAGCCCCAGCATTTT.

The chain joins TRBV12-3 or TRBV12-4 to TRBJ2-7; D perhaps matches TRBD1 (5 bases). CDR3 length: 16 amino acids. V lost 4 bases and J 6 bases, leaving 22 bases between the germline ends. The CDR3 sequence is CASSSPSLDTPCEQYV. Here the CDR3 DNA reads TGTGCCAGCAGTTCCCCATCCTTGGACACTCCTTGCGAGCAGTACGTC.

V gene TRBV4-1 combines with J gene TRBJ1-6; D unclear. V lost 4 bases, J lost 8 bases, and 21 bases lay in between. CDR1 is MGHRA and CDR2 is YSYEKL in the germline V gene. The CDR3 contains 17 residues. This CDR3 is CASSRLLTPLNDSPLHF. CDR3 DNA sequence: TGCGCCAGCAGCCGGCTTCTTACACCACTAAACGATTCACCCCTCCACTTT.

CDR3 coding DNA: TGTGCCAGCAGTTTAGCCATCTCCTATGGGAATCAGCCCCAGCATTTT. Encoded protein: CASSLAISYGNQPQHF. The chain couples TRBV12-3 or TRBV12-4 to TRBJ1-5; no firm D call. This CDR3 spans 16 amino acids. Between the trimmed V and J ends, which lost 0 bases and 4 bases, there was a span of 13 bases.

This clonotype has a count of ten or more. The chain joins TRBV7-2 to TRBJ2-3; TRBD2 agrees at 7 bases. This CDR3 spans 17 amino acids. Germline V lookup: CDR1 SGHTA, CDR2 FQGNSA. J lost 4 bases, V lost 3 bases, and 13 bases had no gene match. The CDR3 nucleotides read TGTGCCAGCAGCTTCGGGGGACTAAGACTCGGCGCAGATACGCAGTATTTT. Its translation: CASSFGGLRLGADTQYF.

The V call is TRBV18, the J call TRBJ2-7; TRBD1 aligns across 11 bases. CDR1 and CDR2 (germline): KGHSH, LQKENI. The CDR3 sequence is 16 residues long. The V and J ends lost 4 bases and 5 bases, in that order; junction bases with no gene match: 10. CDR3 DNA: TGTGCCAGCTCACAGGGACAGGGGGTACGATTTGACGAGCAGTACGTC. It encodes CASSQGQGVRFDEQYV.

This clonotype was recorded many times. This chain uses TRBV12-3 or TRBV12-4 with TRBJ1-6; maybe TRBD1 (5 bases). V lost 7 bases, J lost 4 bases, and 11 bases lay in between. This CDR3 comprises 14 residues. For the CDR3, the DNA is TGTGCCAGCACCAGGGACCTTTATAATTCACCCCTCCACTTT. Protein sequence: CASTRDLYNSPLHF.

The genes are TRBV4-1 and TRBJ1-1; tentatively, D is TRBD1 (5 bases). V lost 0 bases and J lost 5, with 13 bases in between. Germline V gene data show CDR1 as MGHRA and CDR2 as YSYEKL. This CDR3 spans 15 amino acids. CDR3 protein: CASSQESRVVTEAFF. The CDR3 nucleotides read TGCGCCAGCAGCCAAGAGTCCAGGGTAGTGACTGAAGCTTTCTTT.

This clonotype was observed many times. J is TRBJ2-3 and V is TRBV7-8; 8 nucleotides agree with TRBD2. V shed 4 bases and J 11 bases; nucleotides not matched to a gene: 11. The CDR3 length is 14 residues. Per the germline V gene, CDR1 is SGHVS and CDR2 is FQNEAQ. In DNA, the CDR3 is TGTGCCAGCAGCTCAACCGAAGCGGGGGACCTGCAGTATTTT. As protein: CASSSTEAGDLQYF.

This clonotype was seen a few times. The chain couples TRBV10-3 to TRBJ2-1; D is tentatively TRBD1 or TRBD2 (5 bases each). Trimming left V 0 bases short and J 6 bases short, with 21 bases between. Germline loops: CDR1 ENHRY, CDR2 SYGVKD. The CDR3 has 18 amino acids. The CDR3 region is CAISESKWDQRGGNEQFF. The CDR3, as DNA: TGTGCCATCAGTGAGTCGAAATGGGACCAAAGAGGTGGCAATGAGCAGTTCTTC.

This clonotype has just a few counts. The DNA for the CDR3 is TGTGCCAGCAGCGTGGACATGAACACTGAAGCTTTCTTT. Protein: CASSVDMNTEAFF. The chain joins TRBV9 to TRBJ1-1, with TRBD1 as a possible D gene (5 bases). CDR3 length: 13 amino acids. Trimming pared 2 bases from V and 0 bases from J, leaving 5 bases between. Germline assignment: CDR1 SGDLS and CDR2 YYNGEE.

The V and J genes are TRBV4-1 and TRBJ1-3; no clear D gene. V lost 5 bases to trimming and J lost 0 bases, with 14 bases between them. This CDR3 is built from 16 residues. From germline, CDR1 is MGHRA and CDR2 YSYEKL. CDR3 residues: CASSLDRRSSGNTIYF. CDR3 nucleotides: TGCGCCAGCAGCTTGGATAGACGCAGCTCTGGAAACACCATATATTTT.

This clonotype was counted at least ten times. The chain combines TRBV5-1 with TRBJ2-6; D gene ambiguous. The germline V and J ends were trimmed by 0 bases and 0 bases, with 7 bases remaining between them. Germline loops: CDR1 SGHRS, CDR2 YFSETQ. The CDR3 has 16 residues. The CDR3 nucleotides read TGCGCCAGCAGCTTGGCCCAAAGCTCTGGGGCCAACGTCCTGACTTTC. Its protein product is CASSLAQSSGANVLTF.

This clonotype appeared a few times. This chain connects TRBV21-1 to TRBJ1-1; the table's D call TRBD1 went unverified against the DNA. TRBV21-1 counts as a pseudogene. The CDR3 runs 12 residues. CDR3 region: CASSKGNRETFF. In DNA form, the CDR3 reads TGTGCCAGCAGCAAAGGGAACAGGGAGACTTTCTTT.

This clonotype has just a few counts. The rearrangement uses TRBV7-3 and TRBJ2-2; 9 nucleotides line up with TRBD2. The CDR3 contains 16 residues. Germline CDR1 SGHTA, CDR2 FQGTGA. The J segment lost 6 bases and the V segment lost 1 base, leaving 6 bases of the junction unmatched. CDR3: CASSLRVSGGAGELFF. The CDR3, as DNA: TGTGCCAGCAGCTTAAGGGTTAGCGGGGGCGCCGGGGAGCTGTTTTTT.

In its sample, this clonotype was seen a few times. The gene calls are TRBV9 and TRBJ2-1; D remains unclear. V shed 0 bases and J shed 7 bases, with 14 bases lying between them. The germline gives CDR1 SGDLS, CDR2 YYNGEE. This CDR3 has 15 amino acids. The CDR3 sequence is CASSVVSGSWNEQFF. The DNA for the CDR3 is TGTGCCAGCAGCGTAGTGTCAGGAAGTTGGAATGAGCAGTTCTTC.

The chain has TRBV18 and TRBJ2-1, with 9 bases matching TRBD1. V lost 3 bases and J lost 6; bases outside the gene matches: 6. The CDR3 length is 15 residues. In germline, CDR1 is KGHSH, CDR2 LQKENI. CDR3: CASSPVTGGSNEQFF. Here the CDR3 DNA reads TGTGCCAGCTCACCGGTGACAGGGGGATCCAATGAGCAGTTCTTC.

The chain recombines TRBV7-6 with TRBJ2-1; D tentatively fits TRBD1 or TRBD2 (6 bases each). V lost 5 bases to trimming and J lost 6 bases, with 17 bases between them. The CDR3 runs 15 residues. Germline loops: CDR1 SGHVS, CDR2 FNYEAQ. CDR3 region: CASSRRAGEGNEQFF. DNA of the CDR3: TGTGCCAGCAGCAGGAGGGCAGGGGAAGGCAATGAGCAGTTCTTC.

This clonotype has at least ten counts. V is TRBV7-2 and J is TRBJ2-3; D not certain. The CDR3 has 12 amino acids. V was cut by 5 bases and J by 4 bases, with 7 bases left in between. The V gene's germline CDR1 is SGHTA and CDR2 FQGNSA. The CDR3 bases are TGTGCCAGCAGCCCCCGGTCAGATACGCAGTATTTT. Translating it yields CASSPRSDTQYF.

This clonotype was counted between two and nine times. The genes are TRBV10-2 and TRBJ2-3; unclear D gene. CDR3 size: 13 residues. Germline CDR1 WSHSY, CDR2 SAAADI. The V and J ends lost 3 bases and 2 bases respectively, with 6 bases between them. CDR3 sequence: CASSDYITDTQYF. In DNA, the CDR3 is TGCGCCAGCAGTGACTATATCACAGATACGCAGTATTTT.

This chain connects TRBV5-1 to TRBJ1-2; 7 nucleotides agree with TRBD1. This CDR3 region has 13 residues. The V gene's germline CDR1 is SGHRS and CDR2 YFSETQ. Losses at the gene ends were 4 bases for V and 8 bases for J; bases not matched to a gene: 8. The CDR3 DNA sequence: TGCGCCAGCAGCGCTTCCACAGGGGACGGCTACACCTTC. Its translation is CASSASTGDGYTF.

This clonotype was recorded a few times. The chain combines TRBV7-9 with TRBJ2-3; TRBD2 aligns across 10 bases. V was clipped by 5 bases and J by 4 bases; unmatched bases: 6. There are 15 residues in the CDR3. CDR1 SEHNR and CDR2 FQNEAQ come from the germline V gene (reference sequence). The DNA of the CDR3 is TGTGCCAGCAGCGTCCAGCGGGGGGGGTCAGATACGCAGTATTTT. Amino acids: CASSVQRGGSDTQYF.

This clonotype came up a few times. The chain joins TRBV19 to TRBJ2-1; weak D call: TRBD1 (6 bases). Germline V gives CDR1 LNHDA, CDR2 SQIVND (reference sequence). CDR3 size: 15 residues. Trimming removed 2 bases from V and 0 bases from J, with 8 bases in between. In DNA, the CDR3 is TGTGCCAGTAGTATACAGGGGTTCTCCTACAATGAGCAGTTCTTC. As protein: CASSIQGFSYNEQFF.

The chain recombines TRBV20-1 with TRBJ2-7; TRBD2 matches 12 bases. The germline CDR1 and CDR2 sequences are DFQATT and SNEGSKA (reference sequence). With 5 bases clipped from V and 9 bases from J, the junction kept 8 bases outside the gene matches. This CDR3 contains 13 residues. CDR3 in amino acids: CSADPSSGGVQYF. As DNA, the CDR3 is TGCAGTGCTGACCCTTCTAGCGGGGGGGTGCAGTACTTC.

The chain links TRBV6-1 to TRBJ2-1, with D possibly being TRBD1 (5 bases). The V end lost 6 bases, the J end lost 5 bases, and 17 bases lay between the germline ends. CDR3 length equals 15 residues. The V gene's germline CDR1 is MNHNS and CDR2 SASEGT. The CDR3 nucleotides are TGTGCCAGCAGCACCGGGCAGGGCGAGGACAATGAGCAGTTCTTC. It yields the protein CASSTGQGEDNEQFF.

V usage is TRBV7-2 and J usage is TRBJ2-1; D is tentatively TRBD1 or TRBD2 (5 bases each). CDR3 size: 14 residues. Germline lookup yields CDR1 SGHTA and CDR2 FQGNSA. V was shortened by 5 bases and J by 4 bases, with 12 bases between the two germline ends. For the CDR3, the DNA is TGTGCCAGCAGCGTCGACGGGGCTTACAATGAGCAGTTCTTC. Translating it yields CASSVDGAYNEQFF.

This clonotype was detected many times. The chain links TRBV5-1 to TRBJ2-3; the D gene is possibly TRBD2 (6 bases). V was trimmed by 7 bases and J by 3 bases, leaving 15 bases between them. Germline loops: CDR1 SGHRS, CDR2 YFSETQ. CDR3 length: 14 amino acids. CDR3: CASGTEGRTDTQYF. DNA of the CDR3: TGCGCCAGCGGAACGGAGGGCAGGACAGATACGCAGTATTTT.